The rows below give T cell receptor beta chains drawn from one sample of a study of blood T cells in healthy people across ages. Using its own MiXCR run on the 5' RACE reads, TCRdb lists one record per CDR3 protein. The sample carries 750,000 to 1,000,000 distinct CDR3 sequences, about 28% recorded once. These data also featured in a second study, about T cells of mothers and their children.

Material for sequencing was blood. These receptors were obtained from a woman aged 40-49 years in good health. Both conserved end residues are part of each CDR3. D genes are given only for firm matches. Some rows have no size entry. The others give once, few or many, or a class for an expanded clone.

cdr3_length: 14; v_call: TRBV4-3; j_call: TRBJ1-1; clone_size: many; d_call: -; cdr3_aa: CASSQMSENTEAFF; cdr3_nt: TGCGCCAGCAGCCAAATGTCGGAGAACACTGAAGCTTTCTTT
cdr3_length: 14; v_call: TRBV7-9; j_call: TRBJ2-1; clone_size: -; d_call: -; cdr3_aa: CASSLTGFYNEQFF; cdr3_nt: TGTGCCAGCAGCTTAACAGGTTTCTACAATGAGCAGTTCTTC
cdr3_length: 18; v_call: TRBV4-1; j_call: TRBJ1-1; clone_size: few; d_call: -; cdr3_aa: CASSQSEGRGDPNTEAFF; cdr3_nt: TGCGCCAGCAGCCAATCCGAGGGCAGGGGTGATCCAAACACTGAAGCTTTCTTT
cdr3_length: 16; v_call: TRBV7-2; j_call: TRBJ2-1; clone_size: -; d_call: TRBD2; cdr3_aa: CASSPNGGGPFNEQFF; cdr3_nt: TGTGCCAGCAGCCCTAATGGGGGGGGACCCTTCAATGAGCAGTTCTTC
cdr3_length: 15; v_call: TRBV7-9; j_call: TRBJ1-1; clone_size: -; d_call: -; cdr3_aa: CASSKGGLKDTEAFF; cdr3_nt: TGTGCCAGCAGCAAAGGGGGGCTAAAGGACACTGAAGCTTTCTTT
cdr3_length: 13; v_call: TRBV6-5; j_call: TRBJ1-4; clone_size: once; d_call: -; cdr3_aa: CATAVRTNEKLFF; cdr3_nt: TGTGCCACTGCCGTTCGCACTAATGAAAAACTGTTTTTT
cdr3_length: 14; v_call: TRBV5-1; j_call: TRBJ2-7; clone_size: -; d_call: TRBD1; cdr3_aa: CASSLSTGGYEQDF; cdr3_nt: TGCGCCAGCAGCTTGTCAACAGGGGGCTACGAGCAGGACTTC
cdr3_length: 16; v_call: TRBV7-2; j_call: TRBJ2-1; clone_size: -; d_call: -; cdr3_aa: CASSLIEGVNFNEQFF; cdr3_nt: TGTGCCAGCAGCTTAATAGAGGGGGTGAATTTTAATGAGCAGTTCTTC
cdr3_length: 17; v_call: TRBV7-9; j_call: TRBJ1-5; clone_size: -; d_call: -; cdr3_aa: CASSLGTASLFNRPQHF; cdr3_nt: TGTGCCAGCAGCTTAGGGACAGCGAGTTTATTCAATCGGCCCCAGCATTTT
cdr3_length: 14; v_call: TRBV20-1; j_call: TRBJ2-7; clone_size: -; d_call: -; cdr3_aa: CSARTGPKTLEQYF; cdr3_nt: TGCAGTGCGAGGACCGGGCCTAAAACGCTCGAGCAGTACTTC